This T cell receptor (beta chain) appears in the sequencing data of a study of spatial heterogeneity in lung cancer. The germline CDR1 and CDR2 sequences are WSHSY and SAAADI. CDR3 length: 16 amino acids. Only one count was recorded for this clonotype. The germline gene is not matched at one end of the junction; a read error may be the cause. Time point defined: sample taken at primary tumor resection. The donor group consisted of around 77 patients who had untreated, early-stage non-small cell lung cancer. Whole RNA obtained from tumor, nontumor lung or frozen PBMC underwent sequencing without sorting. MiXCR was run by TCRdb on the 5' RACE reads, yielding one entry per CDR3 protein. Of 40,000 to 55,000 distinct CDR3 sequences in the sample, about 6.8% are singletons; the top ten hold roughly 45%.

The receptor comes from a female donor with early-stage non-small cell lung cancer. Specimen: PBMCs, collected at surgery. This chain joins TRBV10-2 and TRBJ2-2; 9 bases map to TRBD2. The CDR3 coding sequence is TGTGCCAGCTGCCAGCGGGGGGCCGCGAACGCCGGGGAGCTGTTTTTT. It translates to CASCQRGAANAGELFF.